This T cell receptor beta chain was captured by sequencing in a study of blood T cells in healthy people across ages. Study-level background: Through template switching, about one barcoded beta molecule was captured per two T cells, as measured in model experiments.

It was with a sample-barcoded 5' primer and a J-beta primer mix that a second PCR of roughly 7 to 12 cycles was run. Using its own MiXCR run on the 5' RACE reads, TCRdb lists one record per CDR3 protein. Of approximately 1,100,000 distinct CDR3 sequences in the sample, 40% to 55% are singletons; the top ten hold about 19%. This clonotype was detected only a few times. Donors gave about 9.3 milliliters of peripheral blood apiece. The CDR3 covers 16 residues. Germline V lookup: CDR1 SGHVS, CDR2 FQNEAQ. V lost 5 bases and J 2 bases, leaving 16 bases between the germline ends. Sequencing used blood. The rearrangement links TRBV7-8 to TRBJ2-1, with D tentatively TRBD2 (5 bases). The clonotype originates from a woman aged 55 to 70 in good health. CDR3 nucleotides: TGTGCCAGCAGCCGAACTAGTATCGACACCTACAATGAGCAGTTCTTC. The encoded protein is CASSRTSIDTYNEQFF.